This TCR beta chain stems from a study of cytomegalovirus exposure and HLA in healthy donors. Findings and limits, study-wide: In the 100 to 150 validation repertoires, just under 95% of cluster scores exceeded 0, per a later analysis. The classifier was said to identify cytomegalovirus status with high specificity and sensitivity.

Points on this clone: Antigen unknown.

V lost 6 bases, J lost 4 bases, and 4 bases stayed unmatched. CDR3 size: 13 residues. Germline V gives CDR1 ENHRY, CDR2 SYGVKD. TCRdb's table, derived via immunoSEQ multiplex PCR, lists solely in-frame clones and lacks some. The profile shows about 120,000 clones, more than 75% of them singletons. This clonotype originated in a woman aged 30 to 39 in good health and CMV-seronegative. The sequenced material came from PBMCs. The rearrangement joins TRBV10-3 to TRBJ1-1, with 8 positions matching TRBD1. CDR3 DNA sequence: TGTGCCATCAGAGAAGACAGGGGCACTGAAGCTTTCTTT. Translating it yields CAIREDRGTEAFF.